This T cell receptor (beta chain) emerged from a study of T cells after posttransplantation cyclophosphamide. Overall study results and limits: Later blood repertoires were often dominated by clones from the donor CD8+ memory compartment.

A marrow graft followed busulfan-fludarabine conditioning, with cyclophosphamide on days +3 and +4. V was pared by 3 bases and J by 6 bases, with 12 bases between. CDR1 is ENHRY, CDR2 SYGVKD, per germline. The CDR3 contains 14 residues. Assay: immunoSEQ multiplex PCR; the TCRdb copy retains only in-frame clones and omits some. Among about 6,800 clones listed, roughly 92% were seen once. Comments on this clone: Its antigen is currently unknown.

The source was CD8+ T cells sorted from blood, collected after allogeneic stem cell transplant with posttransplant cyclophosphamide. This chain links TRBV10-3 with TRBJ1-5, with D maybe TRBD1 (5 bases). The TCR originated in a male patient between 60 and 69 years old who received an allogeneic stem cell transplant from a related donor and was CMV-positive. Some T cells may originate from the graft donor. This CDR3 reads CAISDSQGFQPQHF. The CDR3 bases are TGTGCCATCAGTGATTCCCAGGGCTTTCAGCCCCAGCATTTT.